Below are 20 T cell receptor beta chains sequenced from a single sample in a study of cytomegalovirus exposure and HLA in healthy donors (dated 2017 in TCRdb). The protocol used for the library was the immunoSEQ multiplex PCR assay. Held by TCRdb, this immuneACCESS table contains in-frame sequences only and omits some clones. Under half of the omission traces to an unresolved V gene where checked; the cause of the rest is unknown. This sample holds approximately 300,000 clones; 70% to 90% were observed only once. Of the sample, roughly 0.8% is held by the ten largest clones. Sequencing was performed on PBMCs. These receptors originate from a woman under 30 in good health and CMV-seronegative.

This clone was observed once. This CDR3 is CASKNSGYSTDTQYF. The DNA of the CDR3 is TGTGCCAGCAAGAATTCCGGGTATAGCACAGATACGCAGTATTTT. V is TRBV6-5 and J is TRBJ2-3, with D unclear. V lost 7 bases and J 0 bases, leaving 14 bases between the germline ends. The CDR3 has 15 residues. Germline loops: CDR1 MNHEY, CDR2 SVGAGI.

A note on this clone: The sample has other DNA sequences that encode this CDR3 too. The rearrangement joins TRBV5-6 to TRBJ2-7, with TRBD2 matching 7 bases. Trimming removed 5 bases from V and 3 bases from J; junction bases left unmatched: 5. This CDR3 is built from 13 residues. The V gene's germline CDR1 is SGHDT and CDR2 YYEEEE. The CDR3 sequence: CASSSGGSYEQYF. DNA of the CDR3: TGTGCCAGCAGTTCGGGCGGGAGCTACGAGCAGTACTTC.

V gene TRBV6-5 combines with J gene TRBJ1-4; TRBD1 matches 10 bases. Germline CDR1 is MNHEY and CDR2 is SVGAGI. Losses at the gene ends were 6 bases for V and 7 bases for J; bases not matched to a gene: 8. CDR3 length: 15 residues. CDR3 amino acids: CASSKTGGSSEKLFF. CDR3 bases: TGTGCCAGCAGCAAGACAGGGGGCTCGTCTGAAAAACTGTTTTTT.

The rearrangement links TRBV9 to TRBJ2-7; 7 bases fit TRBD1. Unmatched junction bases numbered 9, after V lost 0 bases and J lost 0 bases. Germline CDR1 and CDR2: SGDLS and YYNGEE. The CDR3 runs to 17 residues. CDR3 sequence: CASSVATGTRISYEQYF. The CDR3 bases are TGTGCCAGCAGCGTAGCGACAGGGACCAGGATCTCCTACGAGCAGTACTTC.

This clone was seen once. The rearrangement joins TRBV11-2 to TRBJ2-1; 9 nucleotides line up with TRBD2. Germline CDR1 SGHAT, CDR2 FQNNGV. Trimming removed 1 base from V and 6 bases from J; junction bases left unmatched: 10. The CDR3 has 17 amino acids. CDR3 nucleotide sequence: TGTGCCAGCAGCTTAGTCCCCGGCCTAGCGGGACTCAATGAGCAGTTCTTC. Encoded protein: CASSLVPGLAGLNEQFF.

CDR3 amino acids: CASSFGTSSAGELFF. In DNA, the CDR3 is TGCGCCAGCAGCTTCGGGACTTCTTCTGCCGGGGAGCTGTTTTTT. The chain couples TRBV5-1 to TRBJ2-2; TRBD2 might be the D (6 bases). CDR3 length equals 15 residues. The V end lost 2 bases, the J end lost 6 bases, and 14 bases lay between the germline ends. Germline V gives CDR1 SGHRS, CDR2 YFSETQ.

The gene calls are TRBV25-1 and TRBJ2-1; 7 nucleotides agree with TRBD2. J lost 7 bases, V lost 6 bases, and 12 bases had no gene match. This CDR3 has 15 amino acids. Germline V gives CDR1 MGHDK, CDR2 SYGVNS. CDR3 loop: CASREGGSLMNEQFF. The CDR3 DNA is TGTGCCAGCAGGGAAGGCGGGAGTTTGATGAATGAGCAGTTCTTC.

This clone was found a few times. The chain combines TRBV7-3 with TRBJ2-2; no firm D call. Germline CDR1 and CDR2: SGHTA and FQGTGA. The CDR3 covers 12 residues. Trimming removed 11 bases from V and 4 bases from J, with 11 bases in between. CDR3 bases: TGTGCCTCTACCTCGGGCACCGGGGAGCTGTTTTTT. Translating it yields CASTSGTGELFF.

The chain recombines TRBV29-1 with TRBJ2-7; no clear D. The germline V and J ends were trimmed by 7 bases and 0 bases, with 10 bases remaining between them. Germline V gives CDR1 SQVTM, CDR2 ANQGSEA. The CDR3 totals 12 residues. The CDR3 is CSALTLSYEQYF. DNA for the CDR3: TGCAGCGCCCTGACTCTCTCCTACGAGCAGTACTTC.

The chain recombines TRBV30 with TRBJ2-3, with 7 bases matching TRBD2. After removal of 5 bases from V and 9 bases from J, the junction contained 8 bases not matched to a gene. The CDR3 has 12 amino acids. The germline CDR1 and CDR2 sequences are GTSNPN and SVGIG (reference sequence). The CDR3 reads CAWGPSGGTQYF. CDR3 in DNA: TGTGCCTGGGGGCCTTCGGGGGGAACGCAGTATTTT.

J is TRBJ2-7 and V is TRBV5-4; 10 bases agree with TRBD2. The V segment lost 0 bases and the J segment 5 bases; nucleotides outside the gene matches: 5. The CDR3 has 15 amino acids. CDR1 and CDR2 from the germline V gene are SGHNT and YYREEE (reference sequence). The DNA of the CDR3 is TGTGCCAGCAGCTTGGATGCTAGCGGGAGCAACGAGCAGTACTTC. Residues: CASSLDASGSNEQYF.

The chain employs TRBV19 and TRBJ2-1, with 9 bases identical to TRBD2. CDR1 and CDR2 (germline): LNHDA, SQIVND (reference sequence). CDR3 length: 15 amino acids. Unmatched junction bases numbered 9, after V lost 7 bases and J lost 5 bases. CDR3 coding DNA: TGTGCCAGTACCCAAAGCGGGAGGCCCCACAATGAGCAGTTCTTC. Protein: CASTQSGRPHNEQFF.

The CDR3 sequence: CASSFLYEQYF. The CDR3 region has the DNA TGTGCCAGCAGTTTCCTCTACGAGCAGTACTTC. The chain employs TRBV6-5 and TRBJ2-7; D gene ambiguous. CDR1 is MNHEY and CDR2 is SVGAGI in the germline V gene. Between the trimmed V and J ends, which lost 4 bases and 3 bases, there was a span of 4 bases. There are 11 residues in the CDR3.

This chain joins TRBV7-2 and TRBJ2-6, with 12 bases aligning to TRBD2. Trimming cost V 3 bases and J 2 bases; bases outside gene matches: 5. CDR1 and CDR2 from the germline V gene are SGHTA and FQGNSA. The CDR3 is 18 amino acids. The CDR3: CASSFGLAGGAGANVLTF. The CDR3 nucleotides read TGTGCCAGCAGCTTCGGGCTAGCGGGAGGGGCTGGGGCCAACGTCCTGACTTTC. Filled out from reference TRBV7-2 and TRBJ2-6, the complete variable domain reads GAGVSQSPSNKVTEKGKDVELRCDPISGHTALYWYRQSLGQGLEFLIYFQGNSAPDKSGLPSDRFSAERTGGSVSTLTIQRTQQEDSAVYLCASSFGLAGGAGANVLTFGAGSRLTVL.

DNA for the CDR3: TGTGCCTGGAATATTGCCGGGTTCGGCACTGAAGCTTTCTTT. Its protein is CAWNIAGFGTEAFF. V and J are TRBV30 and TRBJ1-1; no reliable D call. The CDR3 is made up of 14 amino acids. CDR1 and CDR2 (germline): GTSNPN, SVGIG (reference sequence). Deletions cut 4 bases from V and 4 bases from J, with 16 bases between.

CDR3 nucleotides: TGTGCCAGCTTTCTAGCGACTAGCACAGATACGCAGTATTTT. This codes for CASFLATSTDTQYF. V and J are TRBV5-4 and TRBJ2-3; a weak D match, TRBD2 (6 bases). Trimming shortened V by 7 bases and J by 0 bases, and 12 bases separated the two germline ends. The germline V gene has CDR1 SGHNT and CDR2 YYREEE (reference sequence). CDR3 length: 14 amino acids.

This chain connects TRBV9 to TRBJ2-2; tentative D call: TRBD2 (5 bases). CDR1 is SGDLS and CDR2 is YYNGEE in the germline V gene. The V end lost 3 bases, the J end lost 1 base, and 10 bases lay between the germline ends. The CDR3 extends over 15 amino acids. The CDR3 loop reads CASSATGMNTGELFF. CDR3 DNA sequence: TGTGCCAGCAGCGCCACCGGGATGAACACCGGGGAGCTGTTTTTT.

In this sample, this clone turned up a few times. The rearrangement links TRBV18 to TRBJ2-1, with TRBD2 matching 9 bases. The CDR3 is made up of 16 amino acids. Per germline, CDR1 KGHSH and CDR2 LQKENI. J gave up 0 bases and V 2 bases, and 2 bases lay outside the gene matches. CDR3 sequence (DNA): TGTGCCAGCTCACCAATAGCGGGAGTCTCCTACAATGAGCAGTTCTTC. Protein sequence: CASSPIAGVSYNEQFF.

The J gene is TRBJ2-7, the V gene TRBV7-3, with 9 bases that match TRBD1. Losses at the gene ends were 2 bases for V and 5 bases for J; bases not matched to a gene: 7. Germline lookup yields CDR1 SGHTA and CDR2 FQGTGA. The CDR3 consists of 15 residues. CDR3 residues: CASSLRYGQGNEQYF. Here the CDR3 DNA reads TGTGCCAGCAGCTTACGTTACGGACAGGGGAACGAGCAGTACTTC.

The chain employs TRBV29-1 and TRBJ2-4; TRBD1 matches 7 bases. The CDR3 length is 13 residues. The germline V gene has CDR1 SQVTM and CDR2 ANQGSEA. Unmatched junction bases numbered 14, after V lost 6 bases and J lost 12 bases. The CDR3: CSVNPTGTLHQYF. CDR3 sequence (DNA): TGCAGCGTCAATCCGACAGGGACCTTGCATCAGTACTTC.